This record concerns one TCR beta chain sequence. Its antigen is unidentified. This record belongs to a study of blood T cells in healthy people across ages. Across the study: Through template switching, about one barcoded beta molecule was captured per two T cells, as measured in model experiments. Study-level findings and limits: Long-lived donors exceeded aged donors in naive CD4+ cells and diversity.

J lost 4 bases, V lost 4 bases, and 14 bases had no gene match. The CDR3 loop spans 17 amino acids. Germline lookup yields CDR1 SGDLS and CDR2 YYNGEE. Per individual sample, total RNA of at least 6 micrograms was extracted. Then a second PCR, running roughly 7 to 11 cycles, was carried out with a sample-barcoded 5' primer and a J-beta primer mix. A single record per CDR3 protein comes from TCRdb applying MiXCR to the 5' RACE reads. The sample includes more than 600,000 distinct CDR3 sequences, approximately 25% of them seen just once. The same data also contributed to another study, on T cells of mothers and their children. That report adds: According to the study, all extracted RNA entered cDNA synthesis at about 1.6 ug per 15 ul.

The chain has TRBV9 and TRBJ2-1; 7 bases agree with TRBD1. Sequencing was done on a sample of blood. The clonotype was recovered from a boy aged 5-17 years in good health. CDR3 sequence reads: CASSTTQPGQIYNEQFF. The CDR3 nucleotides read TGTGCCAGCAGCACTACTCAGCCGGGACAGATATACAATGAGCAGTTCTTC.